A single sample is the source of the 14 T cell receptor beta chains below, sequenced in a study of T cells in localized non-small cell lung cancer. Only in-frame clones appear in the TCRdb table, and some are missing; sequencing was by immunoSEQ multiplex PCR. The sample lists 11,000 to 15,000 clones, around 81% occurring once. The sequencing here drew on peripheral blood, taken before any cancer treatment. The source is a female donor older than 55 with stage I squamous cell lung carcinoma.

The V and J genes are TRBV10-3 and TRBJ2-2, with a weak D call TRBD2 (6 bases). The CDR3 length is 13 residues. Germline V gene data show CDR1 as ENHRY and CDR2 as SYGVKD. Trimming removed 6 bases at V and 8 bases at J, with 13 bases between. The CDR3 spells CAISGTQGGELFF. The CDR3 DNA follows: TGTGCCATCAGCGGGACTCAAGGGGGGGAGCTGTTTTTT.

The chain uses TRBV11-3 and TRBJ2-2; TRBD2 might be the D (5 bases). Germline V gene lookup returns CDR1 SGHNT and CDR2 YENEEA. V gave up 10 bases and J gave up 4 bases, with 16 bases separating them. This CDR3 has 14 amino acids. The CDR3, as DNA: TGTGCCACCCAGAGCGGTTCGGGCACCGGGGAGCTGTTTTTT. Translated: CATQSGSGTGELFF.

This chain links TRBV11-3 with TRBJ1-3; D is uncertain. This CDR3 has 15 amino acids. CDR1 and CDR2 (germline): SGHNT, YENEEA. Trimming took 4 bases from V and 0 from J, leaving 10 bases between them. CDR3 residues: CASSSRSSSGNTIYF. CDR3 nucleotides: TGTGCCAGCAGCTCCCGGTCTAGCTCTGGAAACACCATATATTTT.

V is TRBV30 and J is TRBJ1-5; D might be TRBD1 (5 bases). Germline CDR1 is GTSNPN and CDR2 is SVGIG (reference sequence). V lost 0 bases, J lost 2 bases, and 11 bases lay in between. There are 15 residues in the CDR3. For the CDR3, the DNA is TGTGCCTGGAGTGTAGGAGCGGGGGGCAATCAGCCCCAGCATTTT. This codes for CAWSVGAGGNQPQHF. Looking up the rest from reference TRBV30 and TRBJ1-5 gives the full variable domain: SQTIHQWPATLVQPVGSPLSLECTVEGTSNPNLYWYRQAAGRGLQLLFYSVGIGQISSEVPQNLSASRPQDRQFILSSKKLLLSDSGFYLCAWSVGAGGNQPQHFGDGTRLSIL.

The chain employs TRBV4-3 and TRBJ2-3, with 10 bases that match TRBD2. The J segment lost 10 bases and the V segment lost 5 bases, leaving 12 bases of the junction unmatched. CDR3 size: 15 residues. Germline CDR1 is LGHNA and CDR2 is YSLEER. CDR3 DNA: TGCGCCAGCAGCGGATGGACTAGCGGTACGGGTGCGCAGTATTTT. As protein: CASSGWTSGTGAQYF.

This clone was detected once. The chain has TRBV7-2 and TRBJ1-1; D call uncertain. The germline V and J ends were trimmed by 1 base and 1 base, with 16 bases remaining between them. The germline V gene encodes CDR1 SGHTA and CDR2 FQGNSA. This CDR3 has 17 amino acids. The CDR3 bases are TGTGCCAGCAGCTTAGGCTCCTACGGCAGGACGAACACTGAAGCTTTCTTT. Its protein product is CASSLGSYGRTNTEAFF.

The rearrangement links TRBV6-4 to TRBJ2-3; D not certain. This CDR3 has 13 amino acids. The germline gives CDR1 MRHNA, CDR2 SNTAGT. V was clipped by 10 bases and J by 2 bases, with 13 bases between them. This chain's CDR3 is CATSENPTDTQYF. CDR3 nucleotide sequence: TGTGCCACCTCAGAGAACCCCACAGATACGCAGTATTTT.

V usage is TRBV13 and J usage is TRBJ2-5; TRBD1 matches 7 bases. Germline-derived CDR1 and CDR2 are PRHDT and FYEKMQ (reference sequence). After removal of 5 bases from V and 5 bases from J, the junction contained 8 bases not matched to a gene. CDR3 length: 14 residues. In nucleotides, the CDR3 is TGTGCCAGCAGCAGCCGACAGGGTGGGGAGACCCAGTACTTC. Translating gives CASSSRQGGETQYF.

The rearrangement links TRBV9 to TRBJ1-1; 7 positions match TRBD1. Germline CDR1 SGDLS, CDR2 YYNGEE. Trimming at V came to 3 bases and at J to 7 bases, leaving 6 bases not matched to a gene. This CDR3 is built from 13 residues. The CDR3, as DNA: TGTGCCAGCAGCGCACAGGGGCCGGGTGAAGCTTTCTTT. It specifies CASSAQGPGEAFF.

The V gene is TRBV29-1, the J gene TRBJ2-7, with TRBD1 matching over 8 bases. J lost 6 bases, V lost 3 bases, and 4 bases had no gene match. This CDR3 has 12 residues. CDR1 is SQVTM and CDR2 is ANQGSEA in the germline V gene. The CDR3 DNA reads TGCAGCGTTGAGCTACAGGGGGGCGAGCAGTACTTC. This translates into CSVELQGGEQYF.

The rearrangement uses TRBV27 and TRBJ1-2, with unresolved D. Trimming stripped 2 bases from V and 7 bases from J, with 2 bases between. The CDR3 contains 10 residues. The germline V gene encodes CDR1 MNHEY and CDR2 SMNVEV (reference sequence). This CDR3 reads CASSLSGYTF. CDR3 DNA: TGTGCCAGCAGTTTAAGTGGCTACACCTTC.

This clone has only a few counts. The chain employs TRBV9 and TRBJ1-5; no definite D call. In germline, CDR1 is SGDLS, CDR2 YYNGEE. V was pared by 0 bases and J by 5 bases, with 6 bases between. The CDR3 is 13 amino acids. The CDR3 nucleotides read TGTGCCAGCAGCGTAGGAGGGTATCAGCCCCAGCATTTT. It translates to CASSVGGYQPQHF.

This chain joins TRBV25-1 and TRBJ2-3; D is possibly TRBD1 (6 bases). Germline V gene sequence: CDR1 MGHDK, CDR2 SYGVNS. The CDR3 contains 14 residues. Trimming left V 8 bases short and J 0 bases short, with 12 bases between. CDR3 coding DNA: TGTGCCAGCGAGGATAGGGGGAGCACAGATACGCAGTATTTT. Protein: CASEDRGSTDTQYF.

The V and J genes are TRBV11-3 and TRBJ2-2, with 9 positions matching TRBD2. This CDR3 spans 16 amino acids. CDR1 and CDR2 from the germline V gene are SGHNT and YENEEA. With 2 bases clipped from V and 5 bases from J, the junction kept 6 bases outside the gene matches. The CDR3 spells CASSLLRGGRTGELFF. CDR3 bases: TGTGCCAGCAGCTTATTGCGGGGGGGCCGTACCGGGGAGCTGTTTTTT.